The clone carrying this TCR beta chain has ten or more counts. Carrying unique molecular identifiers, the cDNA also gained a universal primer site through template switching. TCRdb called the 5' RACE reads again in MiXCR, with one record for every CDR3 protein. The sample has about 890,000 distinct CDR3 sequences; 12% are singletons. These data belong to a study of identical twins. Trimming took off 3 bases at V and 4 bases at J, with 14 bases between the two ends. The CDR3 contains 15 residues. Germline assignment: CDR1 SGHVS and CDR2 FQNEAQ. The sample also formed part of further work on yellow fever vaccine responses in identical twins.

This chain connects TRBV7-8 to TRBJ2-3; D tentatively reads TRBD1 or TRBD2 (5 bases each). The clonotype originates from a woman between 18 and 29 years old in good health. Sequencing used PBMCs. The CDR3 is CASSFFEGRADTQYF. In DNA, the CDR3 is TGTGCCAGCAGCTTTTTCGAGGGACGAGCAGATACGCAGTATTTT.